Below, one TCR beta chain is given with its context. The data were produced by immunoSEQ multiplex PCR, yet TCRdb's version contains in-frame clones alone and is incomplete. The data contain 90,000 or so clones, roughly nine tenths of them seen just once; the ten biggest clones take up less than 3.5%. This sample is drawn from a study of OX40 agonist ivuxolimab in advanced cancers. V was trimmed by 6 bases and J by 1 base, leaving 12 bases between them. Germline loops: CDR1 SGHRS, CDR2 YFSETQ. The CDR3 has 14 amino acids. Here the sequenced sample was CD4+ or CD8+ T cells sorted from blood, taken in a trial of the OX40 agonist ivuxolimab. The chain joins TRBV5-1 to TRBJ2-3, with D unresolved. The source of this sequence is an adult with an advanced solid tumor such as melanoma, head and neck, liver or kidney cancer. For the CDR3, the DNA is TGCGCCAGCAACGAATGGCCAGGCACAGATACGCAGTATTTT. Its translation is CASNEWPGTDTQYF. Full variable domain (outside the CDR3, taken from reference TRBV5-1 and TRBJ2-3): KAGVTQTPRYLIKTRGQQVTLSCSPISGHRSVSWYQQTPGQGLQFLFEYFSETQRNKGNFPGRFSGRQFSNSRSEMNVSTLELGDSALYLCASNEWPGTDTQYFGPGTRLTVL.